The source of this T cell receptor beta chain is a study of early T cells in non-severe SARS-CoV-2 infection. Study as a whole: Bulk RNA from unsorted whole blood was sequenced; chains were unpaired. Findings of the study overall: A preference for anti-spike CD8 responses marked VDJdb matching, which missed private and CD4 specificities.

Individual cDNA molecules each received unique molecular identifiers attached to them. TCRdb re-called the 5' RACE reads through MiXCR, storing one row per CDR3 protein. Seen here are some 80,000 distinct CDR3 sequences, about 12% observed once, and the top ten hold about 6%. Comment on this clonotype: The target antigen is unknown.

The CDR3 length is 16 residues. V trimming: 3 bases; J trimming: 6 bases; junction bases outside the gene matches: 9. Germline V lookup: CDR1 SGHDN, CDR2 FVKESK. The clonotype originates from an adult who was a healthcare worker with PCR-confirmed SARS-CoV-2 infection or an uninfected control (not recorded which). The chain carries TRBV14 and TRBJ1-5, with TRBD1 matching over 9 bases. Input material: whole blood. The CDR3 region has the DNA TGTGCCAGCAGCCAGCACGGGGACAGGGCAATTCAGCCCCAGCATTTT. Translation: CASSQHGDRAIQPQHF.